A selection of T cell receptor beta chains follows, all from one sample in a study of blood T cell repertoires in COVID-19. Assay: immunoSEQ multiplex PCR; the TCRdb copy retains only in-frame clones and omits some. Of 93,000 or so clones listed, roughly 84% are singletons. Sample: peripheral blood. The receptors shown here come from a human donor in a cohort sampled during active COVID-19. CDR3s include the opening cysteine and the closing phenylalanine or tryptophan. D genes are given only for firm matches. The size of a clone is reported for some rows only, either as once, few or many, or as a class for expanded clones.

v_call	clone_size	j_call	d_call	cdr3_nt	cdr3_aa
TRBV18	NA	TRBJ2-1	TRBD1	TGTGCCAGCTCACCCGGACAGGGAACATACAATGAGCAGTTCTTC	CASSPGQGTYNEQFF
TRBV5-5	NA	TRBJ2-3	TRBD1	TGTGCCAGCAGCTTGTTGACAGGGGAGAGCACAGATACGCAGTATTTT	CASSLLTGESTDTQYF
TRBV6-5	few	TRBJ2-7	NA	TGTGCCAGCAGCCCGGGAGTGGGGGCCTACGAGCAGTACTTC	CASSPGVGAYEQYF
TRBV28	NA	TRBJ1-4	TRBD1	TGTGCCAGCAGTCAAACCGGGACAGGGGACTTCGAAGGCGATGAAAAACTGTTTTTT	CASSQTGTGDFEGDEKLFF
TRBV28	once	TRBJ2-5	TRBD2	TGTGCCAGCACTCAACCTAGGCTAGCGGGGGACCACAGGGACCAAGAGACCCAGTACTTC	CASTQPRLAGDHRDQETQYF
TRBV5-6	NA	TRBJ2-3	NA	TGTGCCAGCAGCCCTACCCTTCGGGGGAATACGCAGTATTTT	CASSPTLRGNTQYF
TRBV19	NA	TRBJ1-2	NA	TGTGCCAGTAGTATACAGGGGTCGGACTATGGCTACACCTTC	CASSIQGSDYGYTF
TRBV7-3	NA	TRBJ2-5	NA	TGTGCCAGCAGCTTAGGGGCACAGGAGACCCAGTACTTC	CASSLGAQETQYF
TRBV5-1	once	TRBJ2-1	TRBD2	TGCGCCAGCAGAACGGCCGGGACTAGCGATCATGAGCAGTTCTTC	CASRTAGTSDHEQFF
TRBV19	NA	TRBJ2-7	NA	TGTGCCAGTAGTTTCCGACAGGCCACTAACGAGCAGTACTTC	CASSFRQATNEQYF
TRBV27	NA	TRBJ2-2	NA	TGTGCCAGCAGTCTGAATGCAATGACAGGTTCGAACACCGGGGAGCTGTTTTTT	CASSLNAMTGSNTGELFF
TRBV9	NA	TRBJ2-1	NA	TGTGCCAGCAGCGTAGACCAGTGGGGCCCTGGCTACAATGAGCAGTTCTTC	CASSVDQWGPGYNEQFF
TRBV5-1	NA	TRBJ2-6	TRBD1	TGCGCCAGCAGACCGGGACAGGGGGTTCCGGGGGCCAACGTCCTGACTTTC	CASRPGQGVPGANVLTF
TRBV6-1	NA	TRBJ2-1	TRBD1	TGTGCCAGCAGTGAAGTCTTCCCTTGGACAGGGGCATCTTACCGCAATGAGCAGTTCTTC	CASSEVFPWTGASYRNEQFF
TRBV2	NA	TRBJ1-6	NA	TGTGCCAGCAGTGCAAACAGCAATTCACCCCTCCACTTT	CASSANSNSPLHF
TRBV23-1	NA	TRBJ2-1	TRBD2	TGCGCCAGCAGTCCCAAACCCCGTGGGGGGCTAGCGGGGGAATGTGGTATCCATGAGCAGTTCTTC	CASSPKPRGGLAGECGIHEQFF
TRBV5-1	NA	TRBJ2-3	TRBD2	TGCGCCAGCAGCGGCATTCCGGGACTAGCGGGGGAAACAGATACGCAGTATTTT	CASSGIPGLAGETDTQYF
TRBV7-3	NA	TRBJ2-5	TRBD1	TGTGCCAGCAGCTTAACGGACAGGGGGCGCGAGACCCAGTACTTC	CASSLTDRGRETQYF
TRBV6-5	NA	TRBJ2-1	TRBD1	TGTGCCAGCAGTAACCGGACAGGGGGTCTTGAGCAGTTCTTC	CASSNRTGGLEQFF
TRBV6-6	NA	TRBJ2-7	TRBD2	TGTGCCAGCAGTTACTCACTAGCGGGTGAGTTCTCCGAGCAGTACTTC	CASSYSLAGEFSEQYF
TRBV7-9	NA	TRBJ2-7	TRBD2	TGTGCCAGCAGCTCTCTAGCGGAGCCCTACGAGCAGTACTTC	CASSSLAEPYEQYF
TRBV5-6	once	TRBJ1-5	NA	TGTGCCAGCAGCGAGGCAGGGTTAAGGGGCCAGCCCCAGCATTTT	CASSEAGLRGQPQHF
TRBV5-1	NA	TRBJ2-7	TRBD2	TGCGCCAGCAGCTTCAGCGGGATGGGCCACGAGCAGTACTTC	CASSFSGMGHEQYF
TRBV5-1	NA	TRBJ1-2	NA	TGCGCCAGCAGCTTGGACAGTTATGGCTACACCTTC	CASSLDSYGYTF
TRBV3-1/TRBV3-2	NA	TRBJ1-4	NA	TGTGCCAGCAGCCAAGATTTAGTAACTGCAACTAATGAAAAACTGTTTTTT	CASSQDLVTATNEKLFF
TRBV5-1	NA	TRBJ2-1	NA	TGCGCCAGCAGCTTGGAGGGAGGTGGAACCTACAATGAGCAGTTCTTC	CASSLEGGGTYNEQFF
TRBV6-2/TRBV6-3	NA	TRBJ2-3	TRBD2	TGTGCCAGCAGTTACTCTTCTAGCGGGGGGGCAGCAGATACGCAGTATTTT	CASSYSSSGGAADTQYF
TRBV4-1	NA	TRBJ2-7	NA	TGCGCCAGCAGCCAACCCGCCGTCGGAGGGAATTATACCGAGCAGTACTTC	CASSQPAVGGNYTEQYF
TRBV7-2	NA	TRBJ2-7	NA	TGTGCCAGCAGCTTAGCGCTTAGGGCGGGTAGCTCCTACGAGCAGTACTTC	CASSLALRAGSSYEQYF
TRBV19	once	TRBJ2-5	NA	TGTGCCAGTAGCCCGACGGGACTTTTCAACCAAGAGACCCAGTACTTC	CASSPTGLFNQETQYF
TRBV7-3	NA	TRBJ1-1	NA	TGTGCCAGCAGCTTATATGCGGCCACTGAAGCTTTCTTT	CASSLYAATEAFF
TRBV9	NA	TRBJ2-7	TRBD1	TGTGCCAGCAGCCTGGGACAGGGTATTTACGAGCAGTACTTC	CASSLGQGIYEQYF
TRBV5-1	NA	TRBJ2-3	NA	TGCGCCAGCAGCTTGGGAAGCGTCGGCACAGATACGCAGTATTTT	CASSLGSVGTDTQYF
TRBV6-5	NA	TRBJ2-7	TRBD1	TGTGCCAGCAGCCAATACGAGGACAGGGTTTACGAGCAGTACTTC	CASSQYEDRVYEQYF
TRBV7-9	NA	TRBJ1-6	TRBD1	TGTGCCAGCAGCTTCAGAGACAGGGATTCACCCCTCCACTTT	CASSFRDRDSPLHF
TRBV7-8	once	TRBJ1-1	NA	TGTGCCAGCAGCTTAGTCGCCAGGAACACTGAAGCTTTCTTT	CASSLVARNTEAFF
TRBV5-1	NA	TRBJ2-2	NA	TGCGCCAGCAGCTTGGTCCAGGCGAACACCGGGGAGCTGTTTTTT	CASSLVQANTGELFF
TRBV4-1	NA	TRBJ1-1	TRBD1	TGCGCCAGCAGCCCGTCCCGGGACAGGGGGGCAGAAGCTTTCTTT	CASSPSRDRGAEAFF
TRBV11-1	NA	TRBJ1-2	TRBD1	TGTGCCAGCAGCTTGAGGACAGGGGATTCGGGGCCCTACACCTTC	CASSLRTGDSGPYTF
TRBV6-6	once	TRBJ2-2	NA	TGTGCCAGCAGTTACTTGAGAGGGAACACCGGGGAGCTGTTTTTT	CASSYLRGNTGELFF
TRBV6-4	NA	TRBJ2-3	TRBD2	TGTGCCAGCGTCCCCAGCGGGGGCCTAAACACAGATACGCAGTATTTT	CASVPSGGLNTDTQYF
TRBV6-5	NA	TRBJ1-4	NA	TGTGCCAGCAGGGTCATTGCAGTATCTAATGAAAAACTGTTTTTT	CASRVIAVSNEKLFF
TRBV4-2	NA	TRBJ2-7	NA	TGTGCCAGCAGCCAAGTACCCCAGGGATACGAGCAGTACTTC	CASSQVPQGYEQYF
TRBV5-1	NA	TRBJ2-3	TRBD2	TGCGCCAGCAGCTCCCGACTAGCGGGGGGGCCAACAGATACGCAGTATTTT	CASSSRLAGGPTDTQYF
TRBV5-1	NA	TRBJ1-1	TRBD1	TGCGCCAGCAGAGCAGACAGGGGAGGTCGGACTGAAGCTTTCTTT	CASRADRGGRTEAFF
TRBV27	few	TRBJ1-5	NA	TGTGCCAGCAGTTTACAGGCTGGTAATCAGCCCCAGCATTTT	CASSLQAGNQPQHF
TRBV3-1/TRBV3-2	NA	TRBJ1-4	NA	TGTGCCAGCAGCCAAGAACAGGGTCTCGAAAAACTGTTTTTT	CASSQEQGLEKLFF
TRBV27	NA	TRBJ1-1	NA	TGTGCCAGCAGTTTAAAGGGGGACACTGAAGCTTTCTTT	CASSLKGDTEAFF
TRBV25-1	NA	TRBJ2-1	TRBD2	TGTGCCAGCAGTGAATTGCTTGGGGGGGGGAATGAGCAGTTCTTC	CASSELLGGGNEQFF
TRBV2	NA	TRBJ1-1	NA	TGTGCCAGCACAGTACTTAACCAGGGTAACACTGAAGCTTTCTTT	CASTVLNQGNTEAFF
TRBV7-9	NA	TRBJ2-7	NA	TGTGCCAGCAGCTTTCGGGACACCTCCTACGAGCAGTACTTC	CASSFRDTSYEQYF
TRBV28	NA	TRBJ2-3	NA	TGTGCCAGCAGTTTATTTAGGAGTGGCGGTGGCACAGATACGCAGTATTTT	CASSLFRSGGGTDTQYF
TRBV5-4	NA	TRBJ2-7	NA	TGTGCCAGCAGCTTGGGACGGAGCTCCTACGAGCAGTACTTC	CASSLGRSSYEQYF
TRBV24-1	once	TRBJ2-1	TRBD2	TGTGCCACCAGCCAAGGACTAGCGGCCAATGAGCAGTTCTTC	CATSQGLAANEQFF
TRBV30	NA	TRBJ2-7	NA	TGTGCCGGGTGGGGCGGAGGGAATTTCGCCTACGAGCAGTACTTC	CAGWGGGNFAYEQYF
TRBV28	NA	TRBJ2-1	TRBD2	TGTGCCAGCAGTTCCTCGGCTGGATGGACTAGCGTCTACAATGAGCAGTTCTTC	CASSSSAGWTSVYNEQFF
TRBV4-1	NA	TRBJ1-6	NA	TGCGCCAGCAGCCAAGTCCGCGGGCAGGGGATTAATTCACCCCTCCACTTT	CASSQVRGQGINSPLHF